This TCR beta chain was sequenced during a study of blood T cell repertoires in COVID-19. Study details: The United States, Italy and Spain were the sources of the acute and convalescent COVID-19 samples.

The data were produced by immunoSEQ multiplex PCR, yet TCRdb's version contains in-frame clones alone and is incomplete. The table has roughly 80,000 clones, roughly 85% seen once. V was pared by 0 bases and J by 8 bases, with 3 bases of the junction left unmatched. CDR3 length: 15 amino acids. From germline, CDR1 is LGHNA and CDR2 YSLEER. The receptor was derived from a woman older than 75 with active or convalescent COVID-19. The sample consisted of peripheral blood. The gene calls are TRBV4-3 and TRBJ1-4; 10 bases are shared with TRBD1. This chain's CDR3 is CASSQDGTGDEKLFF. CDR3 bases: TGCGCCAGCAGCCAAGATGGGACAGGGGACGAAAAACTGTTTTTT.